One and the same sample provided the 8 T cell receptor beta chains below, sequenced in a study of cytomegalovirus exposure and HLA in healthy donors. PCR amplification relied on 60 Vbeta primers (plus 13 Jbeta primers). Profiling relied on immunoSEQ multiplex PCR, and the TCRdb table lists in-frame clones only, not all of them. In the table there are roughly 120,000 clones, over 60% of which are singletons. Sequences were obtained from PBMCs. The receptors were sampled from a human donor in good health.

Concerning this clone: This CDR3 is also generated by other DNA sequences in the sample. CDR3 DNA sequence: TGCAGCGTGGGACAGGGGGACTATGGCTACACCTTC. Its translation is CSVGQGDYGYTF. This chain uses TRBV29-1 with TRBJ1-2; 11 nucleotides agree with TRBD1. The length of the CDR3 is 12 residues. The V and J ends lost 6 bases and 3 bases, in that order; junction bases with no gene match: 0. Germline V gene data show CDR1 as SQVTM and CDR2 as ANQGSEA. Full variable domain (remainder filled in from reference TRBV29-1 and TRBJ1-2): SAVISQKPSRDICQRGTSLTIQCQVDSQVTMMFWYRQQPGQSLTLIATANQGSEATYESGFVIDKFPISRPNLTFSTLTVSNMSPEDSSIYLCSVGQGDYGYTFGSGTRLTVV.

The CDR3 coding sequence is TGTGCCAGCAGGCCTGGACTAGCGGGGGGGCCAGGTCTCACAGATACGCAGTATTTT. As protein: CASRPGLAGGPGLTDTQYF. The chain recombines TRBV2 with TRBJ2-3; 15 bases agree with TRBD2. This CDR3 is 19 amino acids long. With V trimmed by 6 bases and J by 2 bases, 12 bases remained unmatched. Germline CDR1 is SNHLY and CDR2 is FYNNEI. The full variable domain, rest sourced from reference TRBV2 and TRBJ2-3, is EPEVTQTPSHQVTQMGQEVILRCVPISNHLYFYWYRQILGQKVEFLVSFYNNEISEKSEIFDDQFSVERPDGSNFTLKIRSTKLEDSAMYFCASRPGLAGGPGLTDTQYFGPGTRLTVL.

The chain combines TRBV7-9 with TRBJ1-5, with TRBD1 as a possible D gene (6 bases). The germline CDR1 and CDR2 sequences are SEHNR and FQNEAQ (reference sequence). This CDR3 is 15 amino acids long. V lost 3 bases, J lost 4 bases, and 13 bases lay in between. The CDR3 region is CASSLQGSLNQPQHF. In nucleotides, the CDR3 is TGTGCCAGCAGCTTGCAGGGGAGTCTGAATCAGCCCCAGCATTTT.

This clone came up a few times. The chain joins TRBV19 to TRBJ1-6, with TRBD1 matching 9 bases. Germline CDR1 LNHDA, CDR2 SQIVND (reference sequence). V dropped 3 bases and J dropped 6; count of bases not matched to a gene: 6. The CDR3 covers 16 residues. The CDR3 nucleotides read TGTGCCAGTAGTATGAAGACAGGGGGTGGTAATTCACCCCTCCACTTT. Protein: CASSMKTGGGNSPLHF. Drawing the rest from reference TRBV19 and TRBJ1-6, the complete variable domain is DGGITQSPKYLFRKEGQNVTLSCEQNLNHDAMYWYRQDPGQGLRLIYYSQIVNDFQKGDIAEGYSVSREKKESFPLTVTSAQKNPTAFYLCASSMKTGGGNSPLHFGNGTRLTVT.

The table lists this clone with a count of one. The chain uses TRBV4-2 and TRBJ2-1; 10 bases agree with TRBD2. The germline gives CDR1 LGHNA, CDR2 YNFKEQ. The J segment lost 6 bases and the V segment lost 0 bases, leaving 5 bases of the junction unmatched. This CDR3 spans 16 amino acids. The CDR3 DNA sequence: TGTGCCAGCAGCCAAGAAAAAGCGGGGGGGCTCAATGAGCAGTTCTTC. The encoded protein is CASSQEKAGGLNEQFF.

V is TRBV19 and J is TRBJ2-2; 9 nucleotides agree with TRBD1. Germline-derived CDR1 and CDR2 are LNHDA and SQIVND (reference sequence). J was trimmed by 4 bases and V by 6 bases; bases with no gene match: 9. This CDR3 has 16 residues. The CDR3 is CASSYPGQGITGELFF. In DNA, the CDR3 is TGTGCCAGTAGCTATCCGGGACAGGGAATCACCGGGGAGCTGTTTTTT.

The chain uses TRBV10-3 and TRBJ2-2; TRBD2 aligns across 13 bases. Germline V gives CDR1 ENHRY, CDR2 SYGVKD. The CDR3 contains 19 residues. Unmatched junction bases numbered 12, after V lost 3 bases and J lost 5 bases. The CDR3 loop reads CAISEILTSGGTWTGELFF. The CDR3, as DNA: TGTGCCATCAGTGAAATACTGACTAGCGGGGGGACTTGGACCGGGGAGCTGTTTTTT.

The J gene is TRBJ2-7, the V gene TRBV6-5, with 11 bases that match TRBD1. Germline CDR1 is MNHEY and CDR2 is SVGAGI. The trim removed 0 bases at V and 4 bases at J, leaving 5 bases unmatched. The CDR3 totals 16 residues. The CDR3 DNA reads TGTGCCAGCAGTTACTCGTCGGGGACAGGGGGTTACGAGCAGTACTTC. This encodes CASSYSSGTGGYEQYF.